This record looks at one TCR beta chain sequence and its context. Its cognate antigen is unknown. These data belong to a study of blood T cells in healthy people across ages. The study, taken as a whole, reports: Naive T cell percentage and TCR beta diversity correlated strongly. Both naive CD4+ cell counts and diversity were greater in long-lived donors than in aged donors.

Each of the donors had around 9 milliliters of peripheral blood drawn into EDTA-treated Vacutainer tubes. This CDR3 is 15 amino acids long. V was cut by 3 bases and J by 4 bases, with 13 bases left in between. In germline, CDR1 is SGDLS, CDR2 YYNGEE. Combining a sample-barcoded 5' primer with a J-beta primer mix, a second PCR ran for about 6 to 12 cycles. Using its own MiXCR run on the 5' RACE reads, TCRdb lists one record per CDR3 protein. Of 910,000 or so distinct CDR3 sequences listed, roughly 51% are singletons. Sequencing was performed on blood. The clonotype originates from a woman in her fifties or sixties in good health. The chain recombines TRBV9 with TRBJ2-2; no clear D gene. The CDR3 nucleotides are TGTGCCAGCAGCGGCCCCTTTTCGGGCACCGGGGAGCTGTTTTTT. This sequence encodes CASSGPFSGTGELFF.